This T cell receptor (beta chain) originates from a study of Tregs in tolerant kidney transplant recipients. Regarding the study as a whole: Nucleotide sequences could not be compared across some patients' samples due to primer changes.

Produced via immunoSEQ multiplex PCR; TCRdb's table is partial and in-frame only. The table lists 100,000 to 130,000 clones, roughly 89% of them singletons. Thawed PBMCs were FACS-sorted into unstimulated CD4+CD25+CD127- regulatory T cells, CD4+CD25- non-regulatory cells, CD4 and CD8 cells. A word on this clone: No antigen is known for it.

The sequences come from CD4+ T cells from blood, collected before the transplant. This sequence originates from a human donor who received a combined kidney and bone marrow transplant.

CDR3 residues: CASSLGLAGVNGELFF. The CDR3 region has the DNA TGTGCCAGCAGCTTGGGACTAGCGGGAGTCAACGGGGAGCTGTTTTTT. This chain uses TRBV5-4 with TRBJ2-2; 12 bases fit TRBD2. Germline V gene sequence: CDR1 SGHNT, CDR2 YYREEE (reference sequence). CDR3 size: 16 residues. The J segment lost 7 bases and the V segment lost 0 bases, leaving 4 bases of the junction unmatched.